This paragraph reports one T cell receptor beta chain. Antigen unknown. These data come from a study of PD-1 blockade in classical Hodgkin lymphoma. Noted time point: cycle 4 day 1 (C4D1), after less than 7 weeks of nivolumab. With no exception, relapse followed autologous stem cell transplantation in all patients, and brentuximab vedotin exposure varied. Best response was recorded as complete response, partial response or progressive disease. Repertoires were generated with immunoSEQ multiplex PCR, while TCRdb's copy carries only in-frame clones and drops some. The table includes around 20,000 clones, around 70% detected once. With V trimmed by 10 bases and J by 2 bases, 9 bases remained unmatched. The CDR3 runs 15 residues. Germline V gene data show CDR1 as WSHSY and CDR2 as SAAADI. Overall study results and limits: Newly diagnosed patients had baseline TCR diversity that was reportedly lower than that of healthy donors.

The source of this sequence is a human donor with classical Hodgkin lymphoma. The source was peripheral blood mononuclear cells (PBMCs), collected before the fourth cycle of nivolumab. V and J are TRBV10-2 and TRBJ2-2; 8 bases map to TRBD2. The CDR3 coding sequence is TGCGCCACCGGCGGGGGGCTACGAAACACCGGGGAGCTGTTTTTT. Translation: CATGGGLRNTGELFF.